This T cell receptor beta chain comes out of a study of Graves' ophthalmopathy and Graves' hyperthyroidism. Study-level results: The model's prediction of ophthalmopathy progression had approximately 71% sensitivity and around 72% specificity.

TCR beta CDR3 regions were amplified from RNA transcripts. First-round RT-PCR with HTBI primers preceded a second-round multiplex PCR. Each CDR3 protein is one row after TCRdb ran MiXCR on the multiplex PCR reads. The sample contains about 220,000 distinct CDR3 sequences, around a fifth of which appear only once. This clonotype came up many times. The antigen is unknown. The CDR3 is made up of 13 amino acids. V lost 7 bases and J lost 2, with 11 bases in between. Per the germline V gene, CDR1 is SNHLY and CDR2 is FYNNEI. This sequence joins TRBV2 and TRBJ2-5, with a weak D call TRBD2 (6 bases). The sequence was collected from a woman aged 50 to 65 with Graves' ophthalmopathy. Sequenced input: peripheral blood. CDR3 protein: CASTQTRQETQYF. Written as DNA, the CDR3 is TGTGCCAGCACCCAGACTAGACAAGAGACCCAGTACTTC.